Sequencing of this T cell receptor beta chain was carried out in a study of cytomegalovirus exposure and HLA in healthy donors. Both 60 Vbeta primers and 13 Jbeta primers went into the PCR. Repertoires were generated with immunoSEQ multiplex PCR, while TCRdb's copy carries only in-frame clones and drops some. The table includes about 120,000 clones, over 60% detected once. Whole-study findings and limits: Reportedly, cytomegalovirus status was diagnosed with high sensitivity and specificity. On later analysis, the bulk of CMV-associated TCR beta chains appeared to be HLA-restricted. Some public TCRs appeared in many individuals, while most sequences were rare. Productive status was seen about 90% or about 30% of the time for most TCR beta V segments in an earlier analysis.

CDR3 length equals 16 residues. V lost 2 bases to trimming and J lost 0 bases, with 12 bases between them. Looked up from germline, CDR1 is SGHTA and CDR2 is FQGNSA. As concerns this clone: Its cognate antigen is unknown.

This TCR derives from a female donor in good health and CMV-seronegative. What was sequenced was PBMCs. The V call is TRBV7-2, the J call TRBJ2-3, with TRBD1 as a possible D gene (5 bases). CDR3: CASSLRGAPSTDTQYF. The CDR3 DNA follows: TGTGCCAGCAGCTTAAGGGGCGCCCCTAGCACAGATACGCAGTATTTT.